This T cell receptor (beta chain) is drawn from a study of T-cell memory formation after mild COVID-19. Study at large: Largely donor-specific TCR clusters were found. Study-level points and caveats: Pre-infection memory already had some responding clones, implying cross-reactive memory joined. A second wave of clones peaked on day 37, and their SARS-CoV-2 specificity went unconfirmed.

cDNA libraries for TCR alpha and TCR beta, carrying sample barcodes and UMIs, came from 5'RACE with constant-segment primers. TCRdb reprocessed the 5' RACE reads with MiXCR, giving one entry per CDR3 protein. This table holds about 340,000 distinct CDR3 sequences, roughly 20% found once. This CDR3 spans 15 amino acids. Germline lookup yields CDR1 SGHDT and CDR2 YYEEEE. V shed 6 bases and J 5 bases; nucleotides not matched to a gene: 12. Details on this clonotype: Antigen: not known.

Specimen: PBMCs or a T cell subset sorted from them (not recorded which). This chain connects TRBV5-6 to TRBJ2-5, with 8 bases identical to TRBD2. The clonotype originates from a man between 18 and 35 years old who had mild COVID-19 (a few samples of this study predate the infection). Cell type and time point are not known. In nucleotides, the CDR3 is TGTGCCAGCACCCTATCGGGGGGGCCAAGGGAGACCCAGTACTTC. The encoded protein is CASTLSGGPRETQYF.